This passage covers 30 T cell receptor beta chains from one sample sequenced in a study of blood T cells in healthy people across ages. The authors ran a second PCR of roughly 6 to 12 cycles using a sample-barcoded 5' primer and a J-beta primer mix. A single record per CDR3 protein comes from TCRdb applying MiXCR to the 5' RACE reads. Here the sample spans 1.5 million to 2 million distinct CDR3 sequences, approximately 28% being singletons. Sequencing was carried out using blood. The receptors were gathered from a woman in her twenties or thirties in good health.

This clonotype was seen a handful of times. A read error may explain this, as a much larger clone is one base away. The CDR3 loop is CASSDGLAGYNEQYF. The CDR3 region has the DNA TGTGCCAGCAGTGACGGACTAGCGGGGTACAATGAGCAGTACTTC. This chain joins TRBV6-4 and TRBJ2-7, with 12 bases identical to TRBD2. The J segment lost 7 bases and the V segment lost 2 bases, leaving 6 bases of the junction unmatched. CDR1 MRHNA and CDR2 SNTAGT come from the germline V gene. This CDR3 is built from 15 residues.

With regard to this clonotype: The junction does not match germline at one end; this may be a read error. The chain joins TRBV9 to TRBJ2-3; D is perhaps TRBD2 (5 bases). The CDR3 loop spans 17 amino acids. Germline V gene sequence: CDR1 SGDLS, CDR2 YYNGEE. The DNA of the CDR3 is TGTGCCAGCAGCGTAGCGAGGGCCCCGTCCAGCACAGATACGCGGTATTTT. The encoded protein is CASSVARAPSSTDTRYF.

This sequence joins TRBV6-1 and TRBJ2-1, with 7 bases matching TRBD2. The CDR3 length is 16 residues. From germline, CDR1 is MNHNS and CDR2 SASEGT. Trimming removed 6 bases from V and 1 base from J; junction bases left unmatched: 9. This chain's CDR3 is CASRPEASGSYNEQFF. CDR3 nucleotide sequence: TGTGCCAGCAGGCCAGAGGCTAGCGGTTCCTACAATGAGCAGTTCTTC.

This clonotype was counted between two and nine times. V usage is TRBV12-3 or TRBV12-4 and J usage is TRBJ1-6; weak D call: TRBD1 (6 bases). The V end lost 6 bases, the J end lost 10 bases, and 19 bases lay between the germline ends. The CDR3 has 15 amino acids. The CDR3 coding sequence is TGTGCCAGCAGGGCGGACAGTAGAATGGGGTCACCCCTCCACTTT. Its translation is CASRADSRMGSPLHF.

This chain joins TRBV20-1 and TRBJ1-4; 9 bases are a match to TRBD1. Germline values: CDR1 DFQATT, CDR2 SNEGSKA (reference sequence). This CDR3 has 13 residues. With V trimmed by 5 bases and J by 10 bases, 8 bases remained unmatched. The CDR3 DNA follows: TGCAGTGCTGGCGGGACAGGGAGACCAAAACTGTTTTTT. Translated: CSAGGTGRPKLFF.

The sample holds a few counts of this clonotype. It may be a read error: a sequence one base away is much more abundant. As DNA, the CDR3 is TGCGCCAGCAGCTGGGCCCAAGGGGCCAATGAGCAGTTCTTC. It specifies CASSWAQGANEQFF. J is TRBJ2-1 and V is TRBV5-1, with D perhaps matching TRBD1 (5 bases). Germline V CDR1 and CDR2: SGHRS, YFSETQ. Trimming shortened V by 3 bases and J by 6 bases, and 13 bases separated the two germline ends. This CDR3 is 14 amino acids long.

The table lists this clonotype with a few counts. V is TRBV7-3 and J is TRBJ2-2; possibly TRBD2 for D (5 bases). Trimming left V 1 base short and J 0 bases short, with 9 bases between. The CDR3 has 16 amino acids. The germline CDR1 and CDR2 sequences are SGHTA and FQGTGA. CDR3 sequence reads: CASSLNGGANTGELFF. The CDR3 DNA follows: TGTGCCAGCAGCTTAAATGGAGGAGCGAACACCGGGGAGCTGTTTTTT.

The chain couples TRBV29-1 to TRBJ2-3, with unresolved D. The CDR3 length is 14 residues. In germline, CDR1 is SQVTM, CDR2 ANQGSEA. CDR3 sequence (DNA): TGCAACGTCGCATATCCCACTAGCACAGATACGCAGTATTTT. Its translation: CNVAYPTSTDTQYF.

The chain has TRBV10-3 and TRBJ2-5; 10 nucleotides align to TRBD1. V lost 8 bases and J lost 5; bases outside the gene matches: 8. CDR1 is ENHRY and CDR2 is SYGVKD in the germline V gene. This CDR3 has 14 amino acids. This chain's CDR3 is CAIGPGQGRETQYF. The CDR3 DNA is TGTGCCATCGGTCCGGGACAGGGGAGGGAGACCCAGTACTTC.

This clonotype showed up just a few times. The chain employs TRBV7-2 and TRBJ1-2, with D perhaps TRBD1 (6 bases). Per the germline V gene, CDR1 is SGHTA and CDR2 is FQGNSA. CDR3 size: 16 residues. Trimming pared 3 bases from V and 8 bases from J, leaving 22 bases between. CDR3 DNA sequence: TGTGCCAGCAGCTTCAATCCCCCAACAGGGACAAGAGGCTACACCTTC. This translates into CASSFNPPTGTRGYTF.

This clonotype is a singleton in its sample. The chain recombines TRBV3-1 with TRBJ1-6; no reliable D call. Germline V gives CDR1 LGHDT, CDR2 YNNKEL (reference sequence). With 0 bases removed from V and 7 bases from J, the gap between germline ends came to 13 bases. This CDR3 is built from 16 residues. CDR3 coding DNA: TGTGCCAGCAGCCAAGAAAGAGGCAGGTCGAATTCACCCCTCCACTTT. Translating gives CASSQERGRSNSPLHF.

CDR3 DNA: TGTGCCAGCAGCAGGCAAGGACTAGCGGGAGGCTACAATGAGCAGTACTTC. Translation gives CASSRQGLAGGYNEQYF. The V gene is TRBV9, the J gene TRBJ2-4; the match to TRBD2 covers 14 bases. CDR3 length equals 17 residues. CDR1 is SGDLS, CDR2 YYNGEE, per germline. The V segment lost 4 bases and the J segment 13 bases; nucleotides outside the gene matches: 16.

The chain combines TRBV12-3 or TRBV12-4 with TRBJ2-1; D call uncertain. V lost 5 bases to trimming and J lost 10 bases, with 12 bases between them. There are 12 residues in the CDR3. CDR3 region: CASSIKGKEQFF. The CDR3 nucleotides read TGTGCCAGCAGTATAAAGGGAAAAGAGCAGTTCTTC.

As regards this clonotype: With a far larger clone one base away, a read error is the likely cause. The gene calls are TRBV12-3 or TRBV12-4 and TRBJ1-2; TRBD1 matches at 7 bases. This CDR3 is built from 12 residues. The CDR3 sequence is CACSPQGGGYTF. The CDR3 DNA reads as TGTGCCTGCAGTCCGCAGGGGGGAGGCTACACCTTC.

Concerning this clonotype: This clone may be a read error of a much larger clone one base away. The V call is TRBV6-1, the J call TRBJ2-1; D is undetermined. This CDR3 is built from 18 residues. Germline assignment: CDR1 MNHNS and CDR2 SASEGT. The CDR3 is CAGRQGSSPTLMWNEQFF. The CDR3 bases are TGTGCCGGCAGGCAAGGATCTAGTCCTACCTTGATGTGGAATGAGCAGTTCTTC.

The rearrangement uses TRBV27 and TRBJ2-2, with 8 nucleotides matching TRBD1. V shed 6 bases, J shed 7 bases, and the junction held 10 bases outside the gene matches. CDR3 size: 15 residues. Germline CDR1 MNHEY, CDR2 SMNVEV (reference sequence). The CDR3 reads CASRTGQGDGGELFF. CDR3 DNA: TGTGCCAGCAGAACCGGACAGGGTGATGGCGGGGAGCTGTTTTTT.

The rearrangement links TRBV20-1 to TRBJ2-1, with 8 nucleotides matching TRBD2. The CDR3 has 14 amino acids. Per the germline V gene, CDR1 is DFQATT and CDR2 is SNEGSKA (reference sequence). V gave up 3 bases and J gave up 3 bases; unmatched junction bases: 4. CDR3 nucleotide sequence: TGCAGTGCTAGTTCGGCGGGGGGCTACAATGAGCAGTTCTTC. Amino acid sequence: CSASSAGGYNEQFF.

This chain uses TRBV2 with TRBJ2-7; 10 bases map to TRBD1. This CDR3 has 15 residues. V lost 5 bases to trimming and J lost 3 bases; unmatched junction nucleotides: 7. The germline V gene encodes CDR1 SNHLY and CDR2 FYNNEI. CDR3 coding DNA: TGTGCCAGCAGTACTGACAGGGGGCCCTACTACGAGCAGTACTTC. Protein: CASSTDRGPYYEQYF.

As regards this clonotype: One end of the junction does not line up with germline, which may come from a read error. V is TRBV12-3 or TRBV12-4 and J is TRBJ2-3; a weak D match, TRBD2 (5 bases). The length of the CDR3 is 11 residues. CDR3 in DNA: TGTGCCAGCGGGAGCGCAGATGCGCAGTATTTT. This codes for CASGSADAQYF.

This sequence joins TRBV13 and TRBJ2-4, with TRBD2 as a possible D gene (6 bases). The germline V gene has CDR1 PRHDT and CDR2 FYEKMQ (reference sequence). V lost 3 bases and J lost 0, with 12 bases in between. The length of the CDR3 is 16 residues. The CDR3 here is CASSLTWGLAKNIQYF. The CDR3 region has the DNA TGTGCCAGCAGCTTGACTTGGGGACTAGCCAAAAACATTCAGTACTTC.

In the case of this clonotype: One end of the junction fails to match germline, which may point to a read error. The V call is TRBV5-1, the J call TRBJ2-5, with TRBD1 matching 7 bases. CDR3 length: 15 residues. Germline V lookup: CDR1 SGHRS, CDR2 YFSETQ. Written as DNA, the CDR3 is TGCGTCAGCAGCTTGGCCGGGACAGTGGACGAGACCCAGTACTTC. Protein product: CVSSLAGTVDETQYF.

This chain joins TRBV12-3 or TRBV12-4 and TRBJ1-1, with TRBD1 matching 7 bases. V was clipped by 6 bases and J by 12 bases; unmatched bases: 10. The CDR3 totals 12 residues. The CDR3 is CASSPSGTASFF. CDR3 in DNA: TGTGCCAGCAGCCCCTCCGGGACAGCGTCTTTCTTT.

In the case of this clonotype: Being one base from a much bigger clone, this may be a read error. The V and J genes are TRBV7-6 and TRBJ1-2; the D is unclear. The CDR3 sequence is 14 residues long. Trimming left V 3 bases short and J 4 bases short, with 12 bases between. CDR1 and CDR2 (germline): SGHVS, FNYEAQ. The CDR3 is CASSLGSSGYGYTF. The CDR3 DNA is TGTGCCAGCAGCTTGGGCAGCTCGGGCTATGGCTACACCTTC.

V gene TRBV10-3 combines with J gene TRBJ2-3; 14 positions agree with TRBD2. V lost 3 bases to trimming and J lost 4 bases; unmatched junction nucleotides: 3. The CDR3 has 16 residues. Germline assignment: CDR1 ENHRY and CDR2 SYGVKD. The CDR3 spells CAISETGLAGADTQYF. The CDR3 DNA reads as TGTGCCATCAGTGAAACGGGACTAGCGGGAGCAGATACGCAGTATTTT.

This clonotype occurred a few times. The chain uses TRBV25-1 and TRBJ1-5; D is possibly TRBD1 (5 bases). With 10 bases removed from V and 7 bases from J, the gap between germline ends came to 29 bases. CDR1 is MGHDK, CDR2 SYGVNS, per germline. The CDR3 covers 17 residues. The CDR3 nucleotides read TGTGCCAACATTAGAGGACCGGTCGAGGGCTGGGGGCAGCCCCAGCATTTT. Protein sequence: CANIRGPVEGWGQPQHF.

About this clonotype: This may stem from a read error, because a much larger clone lies one nucleotide away. The chain links TRBV5-1 to TRBJ1-2; 8 nucleotides line up with TRBD1. J was trimmed by 4 bases and V by 1 base; bases with no gene match: 9. The V gene's germline CDR1 is SGHRS and CDR2 YFSETQ. There are 16 residues in the CDR3. In DNA, the CDR3 is TGCGCCAGCAGCTTGTCGGGCCAAGGACAGGGCTATGGCTACACCTTC. Its protein is CASSLSGQGQGYGYTF.

Regarding this clonotype: A much larger clone sits a single nucleotide away, making a read error possible. CDR3 sequence (DNA): TGTGCCTGCAGCTTTAGACAGGGTTCCTACAATGAGCAGTTCTTC. It yields the protein CACSFRQGSYNEQFF. The genes are TRBV7-8 and TRBJ2-1; 7 nucleotides agree with TRBD1. CDR3 length: 15 residues. Germline values: CDR1 SGHVS, CDR2 FQNEAQ.

The chain uses TRBV5-6 and TRBJ2-1, with 7 bases matching TRBD2. CDR1 SGHDT and CDR2 YYEEEE come from the germline V gene. The CDR3 sequence is 16 residues long. V shed 4 bases and J 2 bases; nucleotides not matched to a gene: 9. CDR3 in amino acids: CASSEISAGAYNEQFF. The CDR3 nucleotides are TGTGCCAGCAGCGAGATTTCGGCGGGGGCCTACAATGAGCAGTTCTTC.

With respect to this clonotype: This may arise from a read error, as a much more abundant clone is one base away. The DNA for the CDR3 is TGTGCCAGCAGTTCCTACCGGGACAGAACCTCGTACCAAGGGACCCAGTACTTC. Residues: CASSSYRDRTSYQGTQYF. The V and J genes are TRBV28 and TRBJ2-5; 7 nucleotides align to TRBD1. Germline V gene sequence: CDR1 MDHEN, CDR2 SYDVKM. This CDR3 has 18 residues.

The rearrangement joins TRBV20-1 to TRBJ2-5, with TRBD2 identical over 12 bases. V shed 6 bases, J shed 5 bases, and the junction held 13 bases outside the gene matches. The CDR3 loop spans 16 amino acids. CDR1 and CDR2 (germline): DFQATT, SNEGSKA (reference sequence). CDR3 protein: CSAPPASGRARETQYF. The CDR3 nucleotides are TGCAGTGCCCCTCCGGCTAGCGGGAGGGCCAGGGAGACCCAGTACTTC.